Listed below are T cell receptor beta chains from one sample, sequenced in a study of blood T cell repertoires in COVID-19. Generated by immunoSEQ multiplex PCR, the TCRdb table keeps only in-frame clones and is missing some. The table has 97,000 or so clones, 70% to 90% seen once. Sequences were obtained from peripheral blood. Receptor source: a man between 50 and 59 years old with active COVID-19. The CDR3 runs from the conserved cysteine through the conserved F or W. The D gene is left open where the match is weak. Clone size appears in some rows only: once, few, many, or a class for an expanded clone.

V gene	J gene	clone size	D gene	CDR3 DNA	CDR3 protein
TRBV5-1	TRBJ2-5	-	-	TGCGCCAGCAGCCGACACGCACTCCTCCAAGAGACCCAGTACTTC	CASSRHALLQETQYF
TRBV20-1	TRBJ1-5	-	-	TGCAGTGCTAGTCCAGGGCTTAATCAGCCCCAGCATTTT	CSASPGLNQPQHF
TRBV10-3	TRBJ2-7	-	-	TGTGCCATCAGTGAGTCCCTGATGGCCGAGGCCTACGAGCAGTACTTC	CAISESLMAEAYEQYF
TRBV2	TRBJ1-1	-	TRBD1	TGTGCCAGCAGTGAGGGACAGGGGGGTTTGAACACTGAAGCTTTCTTT	CASSEGQGGLNTEAFF
TRBV11-2	TRBJ2-2	-	-	TGTGCCAGCAGCTTAGAGCGAGATACCGGGGAGCTGTTTTTT	CASSLERDTGELFF
TRBV4-1	TRBJ2-3	-	-	TGCGCCAGCAGCCCCCAGATGGGAGACACGCAGTATTTT	CASSPQMGDTQYF
TRBV6-5	TRBJ2-4	-	TRBD1	TGTGCCAGCAGTTACAGGACAGGGAGCGGAAACATTCAGTACTTC	CASSYRTGSGNIQYF
TRBV12-5	TRBJ1-1	-	TRBD1	TGTGCTAGTGATTTCGGGACAGGGCGGACTGAAGCTTTCTTT	CASDFGTGRTEAFF
TRBV29-1	TRBJ1-2	-	TRBD1	TGCAGCGTTGAATTGGGAGCAGGGGGCTATGGCTACACCTTC	CSVELGAGGYGYTF
TRBV2	TRBJ1-1	-	-	TGTGCCAGCGGGAAGGAGGCTTCCACTGAAGCTTTCTTT	CASGKEASTEAFF
TRBV7-8	TRBJ1-1	-	-	TGTGCCAGCAGCTTAGCAGGAGTGAGGAGCTCTGAAGCTTTCTTT	CASSLAGVRSSEAFF
TRBV4-1	TRBJ1-2	-	-	TGCGCCAGCAGCCAAGTGGCCAGATCGGAGGGCTACACCTTC	CASSQVARSEGYTF
TRBV21-1	TRBJ2-7	-	-	TGTGCCAGCAGGTCGGACTTTTACGAGCAGTACTTC	CASRSDFYEQYF
TRBV3-1/TRBV3-2	TRBJ2-4	-	-	TGTGCCAGCACCCAGTGGGGAGGGGGGAGAAACATTCAGTACTTC	CASTQWGGGRNIQYF
TRBV4-1	TRBJ2-7	-	-	TGCGCCAGCAGCCGGGAAAGGTCCGGGGTCTCCTACGAGCAGTACTTC	CASSRERSGVSYEQYF
TRBV19	TRBJ2-7	few	-	TGTGCCAGTAGTATTAAACTAAGTCCCTACGAGCAGTACTTC	CASSIKLSPYEQYF
TRBV10-1	TRBJ2-1	once	-	TGCGCCAGCAGGGGCCCGCGCTACAATGAGCAGTTCTTC	CASRGPRYNEQFF
TRBV3-1/TRBV3-2	TRBJ2-1	once	-	TGTGCCAGCAGCCAAGTTGGACTCAACAATGAGCAGTTCTTC	CASSQVGLNNEQFF
TRBV6-5	TRBJ2-7	-	TRBD2	TGTGCCAGCTCCCCGAGGCGGGGGGGCTACGAGCAGTACTTC	CASSPRRGGYEQYF
TRBV5-1	TRBJ2-4	-	TRBD1	TGCGCCAGCAGCTTGAGACAGGGGGTGAAAAACATTCAGTACTTC	CASSLRQGVKNIQYF
TRBV6-6	TRBJ1-2	-	-	TGTGCCAGCAGTTACTCGGTAGGGGACTATGGCTACACCTTC	CASSYSVGDYGYTF
TRBV6-5	TRBJ2-1	-	-	TGTGCCAGCAAAATCCGGAATGAGCAGTTCTTC	CASKIRNEQFF
TRBV5-1	TRBJ2-5	-	-	TGCGCCAGCAGCTTGGATAGAGGAGAGACCCAGTACTTC	CASSLDRGETQYF
TRBV9	TRBJ2-3	-	TRBD2	TGTGCCAGCAGCGCCGGGTCTAGCGGGGGGGGCGCAGATACGCAGTATTTT	CASSAGSSGGGADTQYF
TRBV3-1/TRBV3-2	TRBJ2-3	-	-	TGTGCCAGCAGCCATAGCAAAGATACGCAGTATTTT	CASSHSKDTQYF
TRBV11-2	TRBJ2-7	-	-	TGTGCCAGCAGCTTAGAGCGGTTGTACGAGCAGTACTTC	CASSLERLYEQYF
TRBV3-1/TRBV3-2	TRBJ1-1	-	-	TGTGCCAGCAGCCCGGGACAATTGAACACTGAAGCTTTCTTT	CASSPGQLNTEAFF
TRBV21-1	TRBJ2-3	-	-	TGTGCCAGCACCCAAATACAGGGTGTGGATACGCAGTATTTT	CASTQIQGVDTQYF
TRBV30	TRBJ1-3	-	-	TGTGCCTGGAGTCCTGACAGACCCTCTGGAAACACCATATATTTT	CAWSPDRPSGNTIYF
TRBV6-5	TRBJ1-2	-	-	TGTGCCAGCAGTTACTCGACTGCAGGGAAGGTCTATGGCTACACCTTC	CASSYSTAGKVYGYTF
TRBV6-5	TRBJ1-1	once	-	TGTGCCAGCAGAGTTACAGGCAACACTGAAGCTTTCTTT	CASRVTGNTEAFF
TRBV25-1	TRBJ2-3	-	TRBD1	TGTGCCAGTGGGACAGCGGCTGTTACGCAGTATTTT	CASGTAAVTQYF
TRBV6-5	TRBJ1-1	-	-	TGTGCCACCGTGGGGGGGATCACTGAAGCTTTCTTT	CATVGGITEAFF
TRBV7-9	TRBJ1-2	-	TRBD1	TGTGCCAGCAGCCAGGGGGCAGGGGGCGAAAAAGGCTACACCTTC	CASSQGAGGEKGYTF
TRBV4-1	TRBJ1-5	-	TRBD1	TGCGCCAGCAGCCAATTACAGGGGCCATTGCTTCAGCCCCAGCATTTT	CASSQLQGPLLQPQHF
TRBV7-3	TRBJ2-3	-	-	TGTGCCAGCAGCTTAACGGTCCGGGAGGATACGCAGTATTTT	CASSLTVREDTQYF
TRBV6-6	TRBJ2-2	-	TRBD1	TGTGCCAGCAGCCGAACTTACGGACAGGGGAAGAACACCGGGGAGCTGTTTTTT	CASSRTYGQGKNTGELFF
TRBV5-4	TRBJ2-2	once	TRBD1	TGTGCCAGCAGCCCGACAGGGGGCGCAGGGAACACCGGGGAGCTGTTTTTT	CASSPTGGAGNTGELFF
TRBV2	TRBJ1-2	-	TRBD1	TGTGCCAGCAGTGATGTGGTCTGGGGACAGGGCGCCTCTAACTATGGCTACACCTTC	CASSDVVWGQGASNYGYTF
TRBV4-2	TRBJ1-2	-	-	TGTGCCAACAGCCAAGATGGCGCAGGGGACTATGGCTACACCTTC	CANSQDGAGDYGYTF
TRBV6-1	TRBJ1-2	-	-	TGTGCCAGCAGTGAAGGCAGGTTAATGTCGGGCTACACCTTC	CASSEGRLMSGYTF
TRBV19	TRBJ1-5	-	-	TGTGCCAGTAGTGATAACAGGAATCAGCCCCAGCATTTT	CASSDNRNQPQHF
TRBV10-3	TRBJ1-1	-	TRBD1	TGTGCCATCAGTGCAGGGGGCAAGAACACTGAAGCTTTCTTT	CAISAGGKNTEAFF
TRBV29-1	TRBJ1-2	-	-	TGCAGCGTTTGGGAGGATGGCTACACCTTC	CSVWEDGYTF
TRBV27	TRBJ2-7	-	TRBD1	TGTGCCAGCAGACCTGACAGGGGGCTGTACGAGCAGTACTTC	CASRPDRGLYEQYF
TRBV5-1	TRBJ1-3	-	-	TGCGCCAGCAGCTTGGGGCCAAGACAGTCGTCCTCTGGAAACACCATATATTTT	CASSLGPRQSSSGNTIYF
TRBV10-3	TRBJ2-3	-	TRBD2	TGTGCCATCAGTGAGTCAGTGGCGGGGGGGCACGCAGATACGCAGTATTTT	CAISESVAGGHADTQYF
TRBV18	TRBJ1-5	-	TRBD1	TGTGCCAGCTCACAGGGGGCCTCAGGAAATCAGCCCCAGCATTTT	CASSQGASGNQPQHF
TRBV5-6	TRBJ2-5	-	-	TGTGCCAGCAGCGCCTGGACAGCAGAGACCCAGTACTTC	CASSAWTAETQYF